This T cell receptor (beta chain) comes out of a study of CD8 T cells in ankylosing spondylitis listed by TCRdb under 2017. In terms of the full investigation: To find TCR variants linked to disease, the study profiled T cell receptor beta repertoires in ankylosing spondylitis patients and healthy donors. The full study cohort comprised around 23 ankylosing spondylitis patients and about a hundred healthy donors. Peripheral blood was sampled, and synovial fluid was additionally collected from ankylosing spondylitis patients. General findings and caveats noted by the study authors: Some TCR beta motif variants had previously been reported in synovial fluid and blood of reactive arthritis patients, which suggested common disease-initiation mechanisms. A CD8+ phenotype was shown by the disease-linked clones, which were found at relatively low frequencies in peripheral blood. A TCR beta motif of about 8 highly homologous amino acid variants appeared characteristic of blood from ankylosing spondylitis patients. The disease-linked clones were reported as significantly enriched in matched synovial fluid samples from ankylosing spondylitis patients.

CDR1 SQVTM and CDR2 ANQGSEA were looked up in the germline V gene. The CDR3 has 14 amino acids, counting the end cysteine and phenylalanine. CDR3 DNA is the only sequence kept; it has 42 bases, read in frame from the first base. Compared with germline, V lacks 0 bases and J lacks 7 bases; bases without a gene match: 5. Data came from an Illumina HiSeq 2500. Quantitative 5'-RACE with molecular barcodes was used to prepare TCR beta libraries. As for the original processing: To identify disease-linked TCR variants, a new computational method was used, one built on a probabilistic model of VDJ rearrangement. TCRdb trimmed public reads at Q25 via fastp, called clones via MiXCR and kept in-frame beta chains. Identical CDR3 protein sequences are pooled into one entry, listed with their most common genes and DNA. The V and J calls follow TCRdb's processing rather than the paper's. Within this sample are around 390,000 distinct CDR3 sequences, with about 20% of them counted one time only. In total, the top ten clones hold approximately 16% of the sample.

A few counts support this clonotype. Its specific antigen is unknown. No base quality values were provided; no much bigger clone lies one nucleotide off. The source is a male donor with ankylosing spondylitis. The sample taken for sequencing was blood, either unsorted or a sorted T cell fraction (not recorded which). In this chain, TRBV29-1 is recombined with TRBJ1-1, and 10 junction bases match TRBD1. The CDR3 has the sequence CSVEDTGQGNEAFF. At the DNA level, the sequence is TGCAGCGTTGAAGATACGGGACAGGGGAATGAAGCTTTCTTT.